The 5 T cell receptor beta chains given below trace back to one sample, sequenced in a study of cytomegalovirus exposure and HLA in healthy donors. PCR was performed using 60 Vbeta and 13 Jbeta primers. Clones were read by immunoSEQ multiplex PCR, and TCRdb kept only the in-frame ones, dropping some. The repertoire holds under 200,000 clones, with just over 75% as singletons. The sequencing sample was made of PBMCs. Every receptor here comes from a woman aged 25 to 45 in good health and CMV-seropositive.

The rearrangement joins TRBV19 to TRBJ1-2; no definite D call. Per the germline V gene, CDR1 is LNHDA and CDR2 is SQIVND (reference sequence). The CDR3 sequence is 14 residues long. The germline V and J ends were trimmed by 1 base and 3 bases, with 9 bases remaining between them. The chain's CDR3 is CASSIGGADYGYTF. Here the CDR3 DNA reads TGTGCCAGTAGTATAGGAGGAGCCGACTATGGCTACACCTTC.

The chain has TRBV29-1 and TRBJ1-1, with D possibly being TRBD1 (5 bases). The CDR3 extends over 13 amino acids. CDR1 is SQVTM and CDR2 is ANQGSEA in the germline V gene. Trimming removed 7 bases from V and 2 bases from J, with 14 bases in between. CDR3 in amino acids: CSAQDTLNTEAFF. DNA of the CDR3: TGCAGCGCCCAGGACACGTTAAACACTGAAGCTTTCTTT. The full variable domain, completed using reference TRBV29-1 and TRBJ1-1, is SAVISQKPSRDICQRGTSLTIQCQVDSQVTMMFWYRQQPGQSLTLIATANQGSEATYESGFVIDKFPISRPNLTFSTLTVSNMSPEDSSIYLCSAQDTLNTEAFFGQGTRLTVV.

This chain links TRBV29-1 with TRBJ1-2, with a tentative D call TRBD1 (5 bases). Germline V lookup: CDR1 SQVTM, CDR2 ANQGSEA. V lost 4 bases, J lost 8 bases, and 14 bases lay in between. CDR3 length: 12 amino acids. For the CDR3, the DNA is TGCAGCGTTGTACTTTGGGGGGAAGGCTACACCTTC. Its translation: CSVVLWGEGYTF.

The CDR3 region is CASSTGRSSYNEQFF. The CDR3 nucleotides are TGTGCCAGCAGCACTGGGCGTAGCTCCTACAATGAGCAGTTCTTC. The chain recombines TRBV5-4 with TRBJ2-1; the D is unclear. CDR3 length equals 15 residues. The V gene's germline CDR1 is SGHNT and CDR2 YYREEE (reference sequence). V lost 4 bases and J lost 0, with 11 bases in between.

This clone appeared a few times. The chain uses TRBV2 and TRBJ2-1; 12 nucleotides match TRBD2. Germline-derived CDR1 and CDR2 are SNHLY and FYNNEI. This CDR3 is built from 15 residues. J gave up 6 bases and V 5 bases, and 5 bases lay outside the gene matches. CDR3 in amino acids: CASSQTSGSGNEQFF. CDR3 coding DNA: TGTGCCAGCAGTCAGACTAGCGGGAGTGGCAATGAGCAGTTCTTC.